This T cell receptor beta chain was recorded in a study of T cell changes during pregnancy in multiple sclerosis. Germline CDR1 is SGHAT and CDR2 is FQNNGV. V gave up 1 base and J gave up 8 bases, with 12 bases separating them. The CDR3 has 14 amino acids. Measured with immunoSEQ multiplex PCR; TCRdb has only the in-frame clones, and not every one. The sample lists around 44,000 clones; about 94% were seen once. The TCR originated in a female donor with multiple sclerosis, enrolled in a pregnancy study. The chain combines TRBV11-2 with TRBJ2-1; D gene uncertain. The input for sequencing was CD8+ T cells from peripheral blood mononuclear cells, taken in the third trimester of pregnancy. The CDR3 protein is CASSLGGSLDEQFF. As DNA, the CDR3 is TGTGCCAGCAGCTTAGGCGGTAGTCTCGATGAGCAGTTCTTC.